This entry lists 25 T cell receptor beta chains sequenced from one sample in a study of shared clonotypes between healthy human individuals. The data were produced by immunoSEQ multiplex PCR, yet TCRdb's version contains in-frame clones alone and is incomplete. The sample has millions of clones, around 95% seen once. Sequencing was done on a sample of naive CD4+ T cells sorted from blood. The subset here: CD45RA+ positively selected. The source of these receptors is a man aged 18 to 29 in good health.

Turning to this clone: This same CDR3 is encoded by further DNA sequences in the sample. The V gene is TRBV6-5, the J gene TRBJ1-3; no firm D call. In germline, CDR1 is MNHEY, CDR2 SVGAGI. CDR3 size: 13 residues. V was clipped by 6 bases and J by 0 bases, with 6 bases between them. The CDR3 nucleotides read TGTGCCAGCAGACCGGGCTCTGGAAACACCATATATTTT. Translating gives CASRPGSGNTIYF.

This clone was picked up a small number of times. Other DNA sequences from this sample encode an identical CDR3 as well. The chain couples TRBV5-5 to TRBJ1-5; TRBD1 might be the D (5 bases). The V gene lost 0 bases and the J gene lost 1 base, with 8 bases spanning the gap. CDR1 is SGHKS, CDR2 YYEKEE, per germline (reference sequence). This CDR3 spans 15 amino acids. In nucleotides, the CDR3 is TGTGCCAGCAGCTTGGAAGGGGCCAGCAATCAGCCCCAGCATTTT. It translates to CASSLEGASNQPQHF.

This chain connects TRBV28 to TRBJ2-5; a possible D gene is TRBD2 (5 bases). Germline values: CDR1 MDHEN, CDR2 SYDVKM. The CDR3 covers 15 residues. V was pared by 7 bases and J by 1 base, with 16 bases between. The CDR3 nucleotides are TGTGCCAGCATCGCCCCGGGGTTTACCCAAGAGACCCAGTACTTC. This codes for CASIAPGFTQETQYF. The whole variable domain, filled in from reference TRBV28 and TRBJ2-5, reads DVKVTQSSRYLVKRTGEKVFLECVQDMDHENMFWYRQDPGLGLRLIYFSYDVKMKEKGDIPEGYSVSREKKERFSLILESASTNQTSMYLCASIAPGFTQETQYFGPGTRLLVL.

This clone has just one count. The chain recombines TRBV7-3 with TRBJ2-1; TRBD1 agrees at 9 bases. CDR1 and CDR2 (germline): SGHTA, FQGTGA. The J segment lost 6 bases and the V segment lost 4 bases, leaving 7 bases of the junction unmatched. The CDR3 covers 15 residues. CDR3 nucleotides: TGTGCCAGCAGCTCCGGACAGGGGAGGTCCAATGAGCAGTTCTTC. It encodes CASSSGQGRSNEQFF.

The rearrangement uses TRBV19 and TRBJ1-1; TRBD1 might be the D (6 bases). This CDR3 contains 14 residues. Deletions cut 4 bases from V and 5 bases from J, with 14 bases between. Germline CDR1 and CDR2: LNHDA and SQIVND (reference sequence). The CDR3: CASSTEGGRTEAFF. In DNA form, the CDR3 reads TGTGCCAGTAGTACTGAAGGGGGTAGAACTGAAGCTTTCTTT.

This rearrangement joins TRBV6-5 to TRBJ1-2; D is possibly TRBD1 (6 bases). Deletions cut 2 bases from V and 6 bases from J, with 10 bases between. The germline V gene has CDR1 MNHEY and CDR2 SVGAGI. The CDR3 contains 13 residues. The CDR3 DNA reads TGTGCCAGCAGTTACAGGGGGAATAATGGCTACACCTTC. Its translation is CASSYRGNNGYTF.

The chain combines TRBV9 with TRBJ2-5, with D perhaps assigned TRBD1 or TRBD2 (5 bases each). The V gene lost 0 bases and the J gene lost 5 bases, with 14 bases spanning the gap. The germline V gene has CDR1 SGDLS and CDR2 YYNGEE. The CDR3 is made up of 15 amino acids. The CDR3, as DNA: TGTGCCAGCAGCGTAGCCGGGACCCCGTTGGAGACCCAGTACTTC. This gives the protein CASSVAGTPLETQYF.

The chain is built from TRBV29-1 and TRBJ1-1; tentatively, D is TRBD1 (5 bases). The germline gives CDR1 SQVTM, CDR2 ANQGSEA. The CDR3 consists of 13 residues. Trimming cost V 6 bases and J 2 bases, with 13 bases left between them. The CDR3 loop reads CSVADRVNTEAFF. CDR3 sequence (DNA): TGCAGCGTAGCTGACAGAGTAAACACTGAAGCTTTCTTT.

V is TRBV27 and J is TRBJ1-3; possibly TRBD1 for D (6 bases). This CDR3 comprises 14 residues. Trimming shortened V by 5 bases and J by 2 bases, and 10 bases separated the two germline ends. CDR1 and CDR2 (germline): MNHEY, SMNVEV (reference sequence). This CDR3 reads CASSRAGAGNTIYF. The CDR3 DNA sequence: TGTGCCAGCAGTAGAGCAGGGGCTGGAAACACCATATATTTT.

The chain couples TRBV9 to TRBJ2-1; 9 bases match TRBD2. The CDR3 has 18 residues. V shed 4 bases and J 5 bases; nucleotides not matched to a gene: 16. Germline-derived CDR1 and CDR2 are SGDLS and YYNGEE. The CDR3 loop is CASSLSTLASGTNNEQFF. In DNA form, the CDR3 reads TGTGCCAGCAGCCTCTCGACCCTGGCTAGCGGGACTAACAATGAGCAGTTCTTC.

This chain uses TRBV5-1 with TRBJ1-6; D remains ambiguous. CDR3 length: 12 amino acids. V was shortened by 4 bases and J by 11 bases, with 10 bases between the two germline ends. The germline gives CDR1 SGHRS, CDR2 YFSETQ. Here the CDR3 reads CASSGDTPPLHF. The DNA for the CDR3 is TGCGCCAGCAGCGGAGACACTCCACCCCTCCACTTT. The full variable domain, in which reference TRBV5-1 and TRBJ1-6 provide the parts outside the CDR3, is KAGVTQTPRYLIKTRGQQVTLSCSPISGHRSVSWYQQTPGQGLQFLFEYFSETQRNKGNFPGRFSGRQFSNSRSEMNVSTLELGDSALYLCASSGDTPPLHFGNGTRLTVT.

The chain combines TRBV5-1 with TRBJ1-2; no definite D call. Germline V gives CDR1 SGHRS, CDR2 YFSETQ. This CDR3 region has 14 residues. The V end lost 0 bases, the J end lost 0 bases, and 6 bases lay between the germline ends. CDR3 sequence: CASSLELSNYGYTF. The CDR3 coding sequence is TGCGCCAGCAGCTTGGAACTTTCTAACTATGGCTACACCTTC.

The chain combines TRBV30 with TRBJ2-7; 13 positions match TRBD2. With V trimmed by 3 bases and J by 3 bases, 11 bases remained unmatched. Germline V gene data show CDR1 as GTSNPN and CDR2 as SVGIG (reference sequence). The CDR3 runs 17 residues. CDR3 sequence: CAWSLSRTSGRGYEQYF. In nucleotides, the CDR3 is TGTGCCTGGAGCCTTAGCCGGACTAGCGGGAGAGGCTACGAGCAGTACTTC. Looking up the rest from reference TRBV30 and TRBJ2-7 gives the full variable domain: SQTIHQWPATLVQPVGSPLSLECTVEGTSNPNLYWYRQAAGRGLQLLFYSVGIGQISSEVPQNLSASRPQDRQFILSSKKLLLSDSGFYLCAWSLSRTSGRGYEQYFGPGTRLTVT.

This chain joins TRBV5-4 and TRBJ1-4; D not resolved. Per the germline V gene, CDR1 is SGHNT and CDR2 is YYREEE (reference sequence). CDR3 length: 15 amino acids. The V gene lost 4 bases and the J gene lost 0 bases, with 10 bases spanning the gap. CDR3 sequence reads: CASSKDQATNEKLFF. The CDR3 DNA sequence: TGTGCCAGCAGCAAAGATCAAGCAACTAATGAAAAACTGTTTTTT.

The rearrangement links TRBV7-2 to TRBJ2-3; perhaps D is TRBD1 or TRBD2 (5 bases each). V gave up 5 bases and J gave up 7 bases, with 22 bases separating them. The V gene's germline CDR1 is SGHTA and CDR2 FQGNSA. This CDR3 comprises 16 residues. CDR3 coding DNA: TGTGCCAGCAGCCCCGACCGGGGACGGTCCGTTAATACGCAGTATTTT. This translates into CASSPDRGRSVNTQYF.

This clone came up once. Other DNA sequences of this sample code for an identical CDR3. V and J are TRBV7-2 and TRBJ1-2; 9 bases are shared with TRBD1. This CDR3 spans 13 amino acids. The J segment lost 3 bases and the V segment lost 5 bases, leaving 1 base of the junction unmatched. CDR1 is SGHTA and CDR2 is FQGNSA in the germline V gene. CDR3 sequence reads: CASSRDRDYGYTF. CDR3 DNA sequence: TGTGCCAGCAGCCGGGACAGGGACTATGGCTACACCTTC.

The chain links TRBV18 to TRBJ2-5, with 7 nucleotides matching TRBD1. From germline, CDR1 is KGHSH and CDR2 LQKENI. This CDR3 is 14 amino acids long. The V and J ends lost 2 bases and 3 bases, in that order; junction bases with no gene match: 3. CDR3 protein: CASSPTGTEETQYF. The CDR3 nucleotides read TGTGCCAGCTCACCAACCGGGACAGAAGAGACCCAGTACTTC.

V gene TRBV4-3 combines with J gene TRBJ2-2; weak D call: TRBD1 (5 bases). The V and J ends lost 1 base and 11 bases respectively, with 14 bases between them. The germline V gene encodes CDR1 LGHNA and CDR2 YSLEER. This CDR3 has 14 residues. The CDR3 DNA reads as TGCGCCAGCAGCCAAGCCGACAGTCGAAAAGAGCTGTTTTTT. Its protein is CASSQADSRKELFF.

The chain is built from TRBV30 and TRBJ1-4; D perhaps matches TRBD1 (5 bases). CDR3 length: 13 residues. The V and J ends lost 3 bases and 7 bases respectively, with 12 bases between them. Germline values: CDR1 GTSNPN, CDR2 SVGIG (reference sequence). CDR3 nucleotide sequence: TGTGCCTGGAGGATAGGGCAGGGTGAAAAACTGTTTTTT. Its translation: CAWRIGQGEKLFF.

V is TRBV6-4 and J is TRBJ1-2; D perhaps matches TRBD1 (6 bases). The CDR3 has 19 residues. Germline lookup yields CDR1 MRHNA and CDR2 SNTAGT. V was pared by 2 bases and J by 1 base, with 23 bases between. CDR3 amino acids: CASSDRGTPQKGHNYGYTF. The CDR3 DNA sequence: TGTGCCAGCAGTGACCGAGGGACACCACAAAAGGGGCATAACTATGGCTACACCTTC.

This sequence joins TRBV9 and TRBJ2-3; a possible D gene is TRBD1 (5 bases). The CDR3 length is 15 residues. Germline loops: CDR1 SGDLS, CDR2 YYNGEE. V shed 4 bases and J shed 0 bases, with 12 bases lying between them. The CDR3 reads CASSWGGASTDTQYF. CDR3 bases: TGTGCCAGCAGCTGGGGCGGCGCTAGCACAGATACGCAGTATTTT.

V is TRBV5-1 and J is TRBJ1-2; TRBD1 agrees at 8 bases. The CDR3 is 16 residues long. CDR1 is SGHRS, CDR2 YFSETQ, per germline. Unmatched junction bases numbered 8, after V lost 4 bases and J lost 0 bases. The chain's CDR3 is CASSPTGAIANYGYTF. The CDR3 nucleotides read TGCGCCAGCAGCCCGACAGGGGCTATAGCTAACTATGGCTACACCTTC.

This clone has a single count. The CDR3 nucleotides are TGTGCCACCAGCAGAATTTATAGCAATCAGCCCCAGCATTTT. This translates into CATSRIYSNQPQHF. The chain joins TRBV15 to TRBJ1-5; D gene unclear. Trimming removed 2 bases from V and 0 bases from J, with 5 bases in between. Germline V gene data show CDR1 as LNHNV and CDR2 as YYDKDF (reference sequence). This CDR3 spans 14 amino acids.

The chain links TRBV6-1 to TRBJ2-2; 8 bases line up with TRBD2. CDR3 length: 17 residues. The trim removed 3 bases at V and 1 base at J, leaving 7 bases unmatched. CDR1 and CDR2 (germline): MNHNS, SASEGT. The CDR3 loop reads CASSEVRSGRNTGELFF. CDR3 bases: TGTGCCAGCAGTGAGGTTCGGAGCGGGAGGAACACCGGGGAGCTGTTTTTT.

The J gene is TRBJ2-7, the V gene TRBV29-1, with D possibly being TRBD2 (6 bases). The ends were cut back, 4 bases at V and 4 bases at J, with 11 bases in the middle. The V gene's germline CDR1 is SQVTM and CDR2 ANQGSEA. The length of the CDR3 is 12 residues. The CDR3 region has the DNA TGCAGCGTTGGGGACTTGTCTTACGAGCAGTACTTC. This translates into CSVGDLSYEQYF.